The 29 T cell receptor beta chains reported below all come from one sample, sequenced in a study of cytomegalovirus exposure and HLA in healthy donors. With 60 Vbeta and 13 Jbeta primers, the PCR was carried out. The protocol was immunoSEQ multiplex PCR, while the TCRdb copy is restricted to in-frame clones and leaves out a portion. This table holds 150,000 or so clones, roughly 78% found once. The sequenced sample consisted of PBMCs. The receptor set was obtained from a woman aged 40 to 49 in good health and CMV-seronegative.

This sequence joins TRBV18 and TRBJ2-5; D is unresolved. This CDR3 has 14 residues. Germline-derived CDR1 and CDR2 are KGHSH and LQKENI. V was cut by 3 bases and J by 1 base, with 9 bases left in between. In DNA, the CDR3 is TGTGCCAGCTCACCTGCGTCCTCCCAAGAGACCCAGTACTTC. This translates into CASSPASSQETQYF.

The chain is built from TRBV5-1 and TRBJ1-2, with 10 nucleotides matching TRBD1. There are 14 residues in the CDR3. Trimming at V came to 4 bases and at J to 6 bases, leaving 6 bases not matched to a gene. Looked up from germline, CDR1 is SGHRS and CDR2 is YFSETQ. The CDR3 nucleotides read TGCGCCAGCAGCAGGACCGGGACAGGGGATGGCTACACCTTC. It codes for CASSRTGTGDGYTF. The full variable domain, its missing parts supplied by reference TRBV5-1 and TRBJ1-2, is KAGVTQTPRYLIKTRGQQVTLSCSPISGHRSVSWYQQTPGQGLQFLFEYFSETQRNKGNFPGRFSGRQFSNSRSEMNVSTLELGDSALYLCASSRTGTGDGYTFGSGTRLTVV.

The J gene is TRBJ1-4, the V gene TRBV6-6; possible D gene TRBD1, 5 bases. Trimming shortened V by 2 bases and J by 4 bases, and 8 bases separated the two germline ends. The CDR3 runs 14 residues. Looked up from germline, CDR1 is MNHNY and CDR2 is SVGAGI (reference sequence). Written as DNA, the CDR3 is TGTGCCAGCAGTTACAAGGGGAATAATGAAAAACTGTTTTTT. The encoded protein is CASSYKGNNEKLFF.

The chain links TRBV6-1 to TRBJ2-7; TRBD2 aligns across 9 bases. CDR1 and CDR2 from the germline V gene are MNHNS and SASEGT. The CDR3 covers 15 residues. Unmatched junction bases numbered 9, after V lost 7 bases and J lost 2 bases. For the CDR3, the DNA is TGTGCCAGCACCCGAGCTAGCGGGGAACCCTACGAGCAGTACTTC. This codes for CASTRASGEPYEQYF.

The chain employs TRBV7-9 and TRBJ2-5; weak D call: TRBD1 (6 bases). The CDR3 consists of 14 residues. V lost 5 bases to trimming and J lost 4 bases, with 14 bases between them. In germline, CDR1 is SEHNR, CDR2 FQNEAQ (reference sequence). The CDR3 loop is CASSPKARGETQYF. The DNA of the CDR3 is TGTGCCAGCAGCCCAAAGGCCAGGGGAGAGACCCAGTACTTC.

The V gene is TRBV28, the J gene TRBJ2-5; possibly TRBD2 for D (6 bases). The V and J ends lost 1 base and 4 bases respectively, with 10 bases between them. CDR3 size: 14 residues. CDR1 is MDHEN, CDR2 SYDVKM, per germline. CDR3 bases: TGTGCCAGCAGTTTATTGGACTATAGAGAGACCCAGTACTTC. Translated: CASSLLDYRETQYF.

The rearrangement uses TRBV10-3 and TRBJ2-3, with 7 bases identical to TRBD1. The CDR3 spans 16 residues. J lost 0 bases, V lost 6 bases, and 9 bases had no gene match. Germline V CDR1 and CDR2: ENHRY, SYGVKD. The CDR3 is CAISLQGITSTDTQYF. Written as DNA, the CDR3 is TGTGCCATCAGCCTACAGGGGATCACTAGCACAGATACGCAGTATTTT.

CDR3 loop: CASSDELSGELFF. The DNA for the CDR3 is TGTGCCAGCAGTGACGAGCTCTCCGGGGAGCTGTTTTTT. The V and J genes are TRBV2 and TRBJ2-2; no reliable D call. Germline V gene data show CDR1 as SNHLY and CDR2 as FYNNEI. V lost 3 bases to trimming and J lost 6 bases, with 8 bases between them. This CDR3 contains 13 residues.

This clone appeared once. Other DNA sequences in this sample translate to the same CDR3. This sequence joins TRBV5-1 and TRBJ2-2; D remains unclear. The CDR3 totals 14 residues. The germline V gene has CDR1 SGHRS and CDR2 YFSETQ. Trimming stripped 0 bases from V and 0 bases from J, with 3 bases between. Written as DNA, the CDR3 is TGCGCCAGCAGCTTGGACACGAACACCGGGGAGCTGTTTTTT. It specifies CASSLDTNTGELFF.

The chain carries TRBV2 and TRBJ1-2, with a possible D match to TRBD1 (6 bases). V was clipped by 8 bases and J by 1 base, with 11 bases between them. The CDR3 totals 13 residues. The germline gives CDR1 SNHLY, CDR2 FYNNEI. The CDR3 loop is CASGGGVNYGYTF. The CDR3 DNA reads as TGTGCCAGCGGGGGCGGAGTTAACTATGGCTACACCTTC.

The chain joins TRBV6-6 to TRBJ1-3; unclear D gene. This CDR3 contains 13 residues. V gave up 10 bases and J gave up 0 bases, with 10 bases separating them. Germline lookup yields CDR1 MNHNY and CDR2 SVGAGI (reference sequence). The CDR3 bases are TGTGCCACCCGGAGAGGCTCTGGAAACACCATATATTTT. It yields the protein CATRRGSGNTIYF.

In DNA form, the CDR3 reads TGTGCCACCAGCAGCTTCCCGCGGGGGTCGAGCACAGATACGCAGTATTTT. As protein: CATSSFPRGSSTDTQYF. The chain combines TRBV15 with TRBJ2-3; 7 bases map to TRBD2. V dropped 3 bases and J dropped 0; count of bases not matched to a gene: 9. Germline-derived CDR1 and CDR2 are LNHNV and YYDKDF (reference sequence). This CDR3 spans 17 amino acids.

V and J are TRBV2 and TRBJ2-5; 11 bases are a match to TRBD2. The CDR3 loop spans 15 amino acids. With V trimmed by 6 bases and J by 5 bases, 8 bases remained unmatched. Germline CDR1 reads SNHLY; CDR2 reads FYNNEI. CDR3: CASRTSGALGETQYF. The DNA of the CDR3 is TGTGCCAGCAGGACTAGCGGGGCCCTCGGGGAGACCCAGTACTTC.

This chain connects TRBV4-1 to TRBJ1-4, with D possibly being TRBD1 (6 bases). In germline, CDR1 is MGHRA, CDR2 YSYEKL. CDR3 size: 13 residues. The V end lost 1 base, the J end lost 6 bases, and 6 bases lay between the germline ends. As DNA, the CDR3 is TGCGCCAGCAGCCAAGCAGGGGATGAAAAACTGTTTTTT. It specifies CASSQAGDEKLFF.

The chain recombines TRBV6-1 with TRBJ2-5, with 8 bases aligning to TRBD2. The CDR3 consists of 15 residues. V gave up 3 bases and J gave up 4 bases; unmatched junction bases: 7. Looked up from germline, CDR1 is MNHNS and CDR2 is SASEGT. The CDR3 DNA reads as TGTGCCAGCAGTGAGGGGACTAGATACGGAGAGACCCAGTACTTC. Translation gives CASSEGTRYGETQYF.

This clone was picked up one time. The chain recombines TRBV5-5 with TRBJ1-2, with 7 bases that match TRBD1. This CDR3 is 15 amino acids long. The junction had 10 bases not matched to a gene; V was cut back by 0 bases and J by 8 bases. Germline V gives CDR1 SGHKS, CDR2 YYEKEE (reference sequence). The CDR3 loop is CASSLGPQGNDGYTF. Here the CDR3 DNA reads TGTGCCAGCAGCTTGGGCCCACAGGGGAATGACGGCTACACCTTC. The complete variable domain, with remaining parts taken from reference TRBV5-5 and TRBJ1-2, reads DAGVTQSPTHLIKTRGQQVTLRCSPISGHKSVSWYQQVLGQGPQFIFQYYEKEERGRGNFPDRFSARQFPNYSSELNVNALLLGDSALYLCASSLGPQGNDGYTFGSGTRLTVV.

This chain uses TRBV5-8 with TRBJ2-1, with D possibly TRBD2 on 7 matching bases. This CDR3 has 15 residues. Trimming shortened V by 4 bases and J by 2 bases, and 13 bases separated the two germline ends. From germline, CDR1 is SGHTS and CDR2 YDEGEE. CDR3 bases: TGTGCCAGCAGCAAAGGGGGGGGCCCCTACAATGAGCAGTTCTTC. Protein sequence: CASSKGGGPYNEQFF.

The rearrangement uses TRBV2 and TRBJ1-1, with D unclear. The CDR3 is made up of 15 amino acids. Germline V gene sequence: CDR1 SNHLY, CDR2 FYNNEI. Trimming took off 5 bases at V and 3 bases at J, with 16 bases between the two ends. The CDR3 spells CASSSNGLQDTEAFF. CDR3 nucleotide sequence: TGTGCCAGCAGTTCGAATGGACTCCAGGACACTGAAGCTTTCTTT.

This clone was counted between two and nine times. V usage is TRBV7-9 and J usage is TRBJ2-5; D possibly corresponds to TRBD1 (6 bases). V lost 1 base and J 2 bases, leaving 11 bases between the germline ends. The germline V gene encodes CDR1 SEHNR and CDR2 FQNEAQ (reference sequence). This CDR3 has 15 amino acids. The CDR3 DNA reads TGTGCCAGCAGCTTAGGGCCGGGACAACAAGAGACCCAGTACTTC. Protein product: CASSLGPGQQETQYF. Full variable domain (remainder filled in from reference TRBV7-9 and TRBJ2-5): DTGVSQNPRHKITKRGQNVTFRCDPISEHNRLYWYRQTLGQGPEFLTYFQNEAQLEKSRLLSDRFSAERPKGSFSTLEIQRTEQGDSAMYLCASSLGPGQQETQYFGPGTRLLVL.

CDR3 sequence: CATSSQGASGYTF. CDR3 in DNA: TGTGCCACTTCCTCTCAGGGGGCGAGCGGCTACACCTTC. The chain carries TRBV28 and TRBJ1-2; 8 bases map to TRBD1. V shed 10 bases and J 8 bases; nucleotides not matched to a gene: 12. Germline-derived CDR1 and CDR2 are MDHEN and SYDVKM. The CDR3 covers 13 residues.

The chain combines TRBV19 with TRBJ1-5; D is ambiguous. CDR1 is LNHDA, CDR2 SQIVND, per germline (reference sequence). Between the trimmed V and J ends, which lost 7 bases and 6 bases, there was a span of 16 bases. The CDR3 consists of 14 residues. The CDR3 sequence: CASNEGRSSQPQHF. The CDR3 DNA follows: TGTGCCAGTAACGAGGGCAGGTCGAGTCAGCCCCAGCATTTT. The full variable domain, in which reference TRBV19 and TRBJ1-5 provide the parts outside the CDR3, is DGGITQSPKYLFRKEGQNVTLSCEQNLNHDAMYWYRQDPGQGLRLIYYSQIVNDFQKGDIAEGYSVSREKKESFPLTVTSAQKNPTAFYLCASNEGRSSQPQHFGDGTRLSIL.

The J gene is TRBJ2-1, the V gene TRBV14; 9 positions agree with TRBD1. V shed 1 base, J shed 9 bases, and the junction held 7 bases outside the gene matches. The CDR3 sequence is 15 residues long. Germline V lookup: CDR1 SGHDN, CDR2 FVKESK. DNA of the CDR3: TGTGCCAGCAGCCAAGTAACAGGGGGCTGGGGTGAGCAGTTCTTC. Protein product: CASSQVTGGWGEQFF.

The V gene is TRBV2, the J gene TRBJ2-4, with D possibly matching TRBD2 (6 bases). The V end lost 5 bases, the J end lost 0 bases, and 11 bases lay between the germline ends. CDR1 and CDR2 (germline): SNHLY, FYNNEI. The CDR3 has 15 residues. The CDR3 spells CASSWAGIAKNIQYF. CDR3 bases: TGTGCCAGCAGTTGGGCGGGGATAGCCAAAAACATTCAGTACTTC.

On this clone itself: Other nucleotide sequences in the sample specify the same CDR3. The chain carries TRBV5-1 and TRBJ1-1, with D maybe TRBD1 (5 bases). The CDR3 is 14 amino acids. The germline CDR1 and CDR2 sequences are SGHRS and YFSETQ. V lost 3 bases and J 1 base, leaving 10 bases between the germline ends. The CDR3 DNA reads as TGCGCCAGCAGCTCCCAGGGCGGGAACACTGAAGCTTTCTTT. Translation gives CASSSQGGNTEAFF.

The chain uses TRBV6-1 and TRBJ2-1; TRBD1 aligns across 7 bases. V lost 4 bases to trimming and J lost 2 bases; unmatched junction nucleotides: 5. CDR1 is MNHNS and CDR2 is SASEGT in the germline V gene. The CDR3 consists of 15 residues. DNA of the CDR3: TGTGCCAGCAGTGGAACAGGGGCCACCTACAATGAGCAGTTCTTC. Its protein product is CASSGTGATYNEQFF.

As regards this clone: This sample also contains other DNA sequences that code for the same CDR3. The chain uses TRBV5-8 and TRBJ1-1; the D gene is possibly TRBD1 (6 bases). V was pared by 4 bases and J by 1 base, with 11 bases between. The CDR3 has 14 amino acids. Germline CDR1 reads SGHTS; CDR2 reads YDEGEE. CDR3 amino acids: CASSHPDRNTEAFF. The CDR3 nucleotides are TGTGCCAGCAGCCATCCGGACAGGAACACTGAAGCTTTCTTT.

DNA of the CDR3: TGTGCCAGCAGTTCTAACCTCAATCAGCCCCAGCATTTT. Translation gives CASSSNLNQPQHF. This chain uses TRBV6-5 with TRBJ1-5; D remains ambiguous. Trimming left V 4 bases short and J 3 bases short, with 7 bases between. The germline CDR1 and CDR2 sequences are MNHEY and SVGAGI. This CDR3 contains 13 residues.

This clone was found a few times. This chain connects TRBV4-2 to TRBJ2-7, with a possible D match to TRBD1 (6 bases). Germline assignment: CDR1 LGHNA and CDR2 YNFKEQ. V was clipped by 3 bases and J by 3 bases, with 12 bases between them. This CDR3 has 14 amino acids. The CDR3 spells CASSHAGQFYEQYF. CDR3 nucleotide sequence: TGTGCCAGCAGCCACGCCGGACAGTTCTACGAGCAGTACTTC.

This clone was seen only a few times. Other DNA sequences in this specimen translate into the identical CDR3. This chain links TRBV5-1 with TRBJ1-5; D gene ambiguous. From germline, CDR1 is SGHRS and CDR2 YFSETQ. Trimming took 0 bases from V and 2 from J, leaving 6 bases between them. The CDR3 has 14 residues. This chain's CDR3 is CASSLVGGNQPQHF. The CDR3 coding sequence is TGCGCCAGCAGCTTGGTCGGAGGCAATCAGCCCCAGCATTTT.